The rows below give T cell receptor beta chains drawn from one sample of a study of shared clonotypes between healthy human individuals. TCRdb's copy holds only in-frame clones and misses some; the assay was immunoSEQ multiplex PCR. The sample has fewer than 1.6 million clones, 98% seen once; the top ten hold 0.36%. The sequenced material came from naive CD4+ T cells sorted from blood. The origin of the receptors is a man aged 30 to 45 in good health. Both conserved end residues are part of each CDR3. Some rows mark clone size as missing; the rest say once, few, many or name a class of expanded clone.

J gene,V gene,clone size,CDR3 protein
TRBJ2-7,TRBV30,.,CAWSLLIEQYF
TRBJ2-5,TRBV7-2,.,CASSLGAAGGPQETQYF
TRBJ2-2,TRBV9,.,CASSVAPDSAGELFF
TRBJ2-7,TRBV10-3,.,CAISSSGLAGESYEQYF
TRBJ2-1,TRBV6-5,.,CASRPPGLNYNEQFF
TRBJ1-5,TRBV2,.,CASRDRGLQPQHF
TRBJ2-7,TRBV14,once,CASSQVVSRSTTYEQYF
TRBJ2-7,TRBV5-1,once,CASSYSSGSPSEQYF
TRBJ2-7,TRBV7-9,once,CASSYSGGQGYEQYF
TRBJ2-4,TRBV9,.,CASSVENRAGLAKNIQYF
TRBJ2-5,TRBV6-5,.,CASSYSGWETQYF
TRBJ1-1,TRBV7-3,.,CASAPAHTEAFF
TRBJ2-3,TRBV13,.,CASSLSDPSGTDTQYF
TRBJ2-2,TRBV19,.,CASSPPLMTGELFF
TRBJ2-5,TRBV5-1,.,CASSSSGIQETQYF
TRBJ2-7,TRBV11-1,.,CASSLNRALPNYEQYF
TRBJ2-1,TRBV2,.,CASSEGLIKQFF
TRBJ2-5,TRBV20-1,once,CSANRGETQYF
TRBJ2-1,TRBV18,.,CASSLTSGSLTYNEQFF
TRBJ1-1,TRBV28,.,CASKSIQLGEAFF
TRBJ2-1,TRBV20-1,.,CSALAGFEQFF
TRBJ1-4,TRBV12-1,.,CASSHGATNEKLFF
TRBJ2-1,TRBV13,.,CASSLDEQFF
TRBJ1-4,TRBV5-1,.,CASRGVGQINEKLFF
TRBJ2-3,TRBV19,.,CASSQRGTDTQYF
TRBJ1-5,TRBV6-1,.,CASRGPGTDNQPQHF
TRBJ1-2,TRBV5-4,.,CASSSAGTGTLWYGYTF
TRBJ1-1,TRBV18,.,CASSPTVGNTEAFF
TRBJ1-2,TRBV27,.,CASSSWVGYGYTF
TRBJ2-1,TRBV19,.,CASSTRITSGIYNEQFF
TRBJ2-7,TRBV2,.,CASGLFSYEQYF
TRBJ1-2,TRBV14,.,CASSQVWGSGYTF
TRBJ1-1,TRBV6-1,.,CASEQGPNAEAFF
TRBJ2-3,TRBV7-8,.,CASSFRLAIDTQYF
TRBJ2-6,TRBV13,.,CASSFGAGANVLTF